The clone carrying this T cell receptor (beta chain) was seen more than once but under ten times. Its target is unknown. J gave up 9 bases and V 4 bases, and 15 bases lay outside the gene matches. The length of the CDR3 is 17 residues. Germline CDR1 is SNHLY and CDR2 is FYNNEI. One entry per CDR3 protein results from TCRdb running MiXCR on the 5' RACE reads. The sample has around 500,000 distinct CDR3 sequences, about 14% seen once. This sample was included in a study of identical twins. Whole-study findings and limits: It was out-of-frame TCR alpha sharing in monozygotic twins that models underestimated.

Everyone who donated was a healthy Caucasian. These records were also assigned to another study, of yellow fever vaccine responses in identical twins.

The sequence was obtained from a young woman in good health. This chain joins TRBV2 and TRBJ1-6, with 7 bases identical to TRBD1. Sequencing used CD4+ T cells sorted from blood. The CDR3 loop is CASSVRRGGGGASPLHF. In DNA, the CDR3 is TGTGCCAGCAGTGTTCGGCGAGGTGGAGGGGGCGCTTCACCCCTCCACTTT.